This TCR beta chain was recorded in a study of T-cell memory formation after mild COVID-19. V lost 6 bases and J 3 bases, leaving 9 bases between the germline ends. CDR1 and CDR2 (germline): MNHEY, SMNVEV (reference sequence). The CDR3 has 13 amino acids. TCRdb itself ran the 5' RACE reads through MiXCR, one entry per CDR3 protein. The sample yields approximately 250,000 distinct CDR3 sequences, less than 20% seen once. This clonotype was seen repeatedly, ten times or more. Its antigen is unidentified. Study-wide points: Some clones that responded turned up in pre-infection memory, which suggests that cross-reactive memory joined in. CD4+ contracting clones lay mainly in CM and EM, CD8+ ones in EMRA.

The sequencing sample was made of PBMCs or a T cell subset sorted from them (not recorded which). This receptor was identified in an adult woman who had mild COVID-19 (a few samples of this study predate the infection). Cell type and time point are not known. The chain has TRBV27 and TRBJ1-3; D might be TRBD1 (5 bases). The CDR3 reads CASSPRGGNTIYF. For the CDR3, the DNA is TGTGCCAGCAGCCCTAGGGGTGGAAACACCATATATTTT.